These 28 T cell receptor beta chains share one sample of origin, sequenced in a study of blood T cell repertoires in COVID-19. TCRdb's table, derived via immunoSEQ multiplex PCR, lists solely in-frame clones and lacks some. Counted here are around 180,000 clones, around 89% occurring once; the ten biggest clones make up around 25%. Sequencing used peripheral blood. These receptor sequences come from a man aged 55 to 69 with acute or convalescent COVID-19.

The rearrangement links TRBV2 to TRBJ1-1; D call uncertain. Between the trimmed V and J ends, which lost 2 bases and 4 bases, there was a span of 14 bases. From germline, CDR1 is SNHLY and CDR2 FYNNEI. The CDR3 totals 15 residues. CDR3 protein: CASSELSGASTEAFF. DNA of the CDR3: TGTGCCAGCAGTGAATTAAGCGGCGCTAGCACTGAAGCTTTCTTT.

The chain carries TRBV12-3 or TRBV12-4 and TRBJ1-1; D possibly corresponds to TRBD1 (5 bases). CDR3 size: 13 residues. V lost 3 bases, J lost 4 bases, and 9 bases lay in between. In DNA form, the CDR3 reads TGTGCCAGCAGTTTCGGGGGTCTCACTGAAGCTTTCTTT. Its translation is CASSFGGLTEAFF.

The J gene is TRBJ1-2, the V gene TRBV19; no definite D call. CDR3 size: 14 residues. V dropped 7 bases and J dropped 2 bases, with 14 bases sitting between them. CDR1 is LNHDA and CDR2 is SQIVND in the germline V gene (reference sequence). The CDR3 region is CASTKLGENYGYTF. In nucleotides, the CDR3 is TGTGCCAGTACCAAACTCGGGGAAAACTATGGCTACACCTTC.

The V gene is TRBV7-2, the J gene TRBJ2-7; 7 nucleotides match TRBD1. The CDR3 contains 14 residues. The ends lost 5 bases at V and 6 bases at J; junction bases unmatched: 10. Germline CDR1 SGHTA, CDR2 FQGNSA. The CDR3 sequence is CASSGSYRGSEQYF. DNA of the CDR3: TGTGCCAGCAGCGGTTCTTACAGGGGAAGCGAGCAGTACTTC.

The V and J genes are TRBV30 and TRBJ2-7, with 7 nucleotides matching TRBD2. Germline loops: CDR1 GTSNPN, CDR2 SVGIG (reference sequence). J gave up 6 bases and V 5 bases, and 4 bases lay outside the gene matches. This CDR3 is built from 11 residues. CDR3 nucleotides: TGTGCCTGGGCCAGGGAGGGCGAGCAGTACTTC. Translated, it gives CAWAREGEQYF.

The chain carries TRBV30 and TRBJ1-2; 9 positions agree with TRBD1. V trimming: 2 bases; J trimming: 3 bases; junction bases outside the gene matches: 4. CDR3 size: 14 residues. Germline CDR1 is GTSNPN and CDR2 is SVGIG (reference sequence). CDR3 in amino acids: CAWSSWTGDYGYTF. DNA for the CDR3: TGTGCCTGGAGTTCCTGGACAGGGGACTATGGCTACACCTTC.

This chain joins TRBV6-1 and TRBJ2-1; TRBD2 matches 9 bases. With 4 bases clipped from V and 1 base from J, the junction kept 11 bases outside the gene matches. Germline loops: CDR1 MNHNS, CDR2 SASEGT. The CDR3 is 18 amino acids. The CDR3 spells CASSGRPYLAGSYNEQFF. DNA for the CDR3: TGTGCCAGCAGTGGCCGCCCTTATCTAGCGGGATCCTACAATGAGCAGTTCTTC.

The rearrangement joins TRBV13 to TRBJ1-3, with a possible D match to TRBD1 (5 bases). The CDR3 covers 15 residues. The germline V and J ends were trimmed by 0 bases and 2 bases, with 8 bases remaining between them. In germline, CDR1 is PRHDT, CDR2 FYEKMQ (reference sequence). CDR3 coding DNA: TGTGCCAGCAGCTTAGGGGCAGGGACTGGAAACACCATATATTTT. This translates into CASSLGAGTGNTIYF.

The chain is built from TRBV7-2 and TRBJ2-2, with 11 nucleotides matching TRBD2. Trimming at V came to 10 bases and at J to 6 bases, leaving 19 bases not matched to a gene. The CDR3 runs to 18 residues. From germline, CDR1 is SGHTA and CDR2 FQGNSA. The CDR3 spells CAIPPVTSGSSIPGELFF. CDR3 sequence (DNA): TGTGCCATCCCTCCCGTCACTAGCGGGAGTTCCATCCCCGGGGAGCTGTTTTTT.

This clone occurred once. This chain connects TRBV10-3 to TRBJ2-7, with 8 bases aligning to TRBD2. Germline CDR1 is ENHRY and CDR2 is SYGVKD. This CDR3 is built from 13 residues. J gave up 5 bases and V 7 bases, and 7 bases lay outside the gene matches. This CDR3 is CAITGGSKDEQYF. CDR3 nucleotides: TGTGCCATCACGGGAGGGTCTAAGGACGAGCAGTACTTC.

The J gene is TRBJ1-2, the V gene TRBV5-4, with 7 bases fitting TRBD1. V shed 4 bases, J shed 1 base, and the junction held 10 bases outside the gene matches. Germline V gene lookup returns CDR1 SGHNT and CDR2 YYREEE (reference sequence). The length of the CDR3 is 16 residues. CDR3 amino acids: CASSILSPGGNYGYTF. The CDR3 nucleotides are TGTGCCAGCAGCATATTATCCCCAGGGGGTAACTATGGCTACACCTTC.

The chain is built from TRBV7-9 and TRBJ2-7; the match to TRBD2 covers 8 bases. The CDR3 sequence is 16 residues long. V gave up 5 bases and J gave up 2 bases; unmatched junction bases: 11. Germline loops: CDR1 SEHNR, CDR2 FQNEAQ (reference sequence). CDR3 in DNA: TGTGCCAGCAGCCTCACAAGCGGGGGTAAACCCTACGAGCAGTACGTC. Its translation is CASSLTSGGKPYEQYV.

V usage is TRBV6-5 and J usage is TRBJ1-4; TRBD1 agrees at 8 bases. V shed 6 bases and J 7 bases; nucleotides not matched to a gene: 10. The CDR3 contains 15 residues. In germline, CDR1 is MNHEY, CDR2 SVGAGI. CDR3 sequence reads: CASRRPDRAGEKLFF. In DNA, the CDR3 is TGTGCCAGCAGAAGGCCGGACAGGGCTGGTGAAAAACTGTTTTTT.

This chain joins TRBV29-1 and TRBJ2-3, with 13 nucleotides matching TRBD2. J gave up 4 bases and V 6 bases, and 4 bases lay outside the gene matches. Germline V gene lookup returns CDR1 SQVTM and CDR2 ANQGSEA. The CDR3 has 14 residues. CDR3 residues: CSVTSGGAADTQYF. The CDR3, as DNA: TGCAGCGTAACTAGCGGGGGGGCTGCAGATACGCAGTATTTT.

The J gene is TRBJ2-3, the V gene TRBV18, with 7 bases aligning to TRBD1. The V segment lost 4 bases and the J segment 2 bases; nucleotides outside the gene matches: 3. The CDR3 is made up of 14 amino acids. The V gene's germline CDR1 is KGHSH and CDR2 LQKENI. CDR3 sequence (DNA): TGTGCCAGCTCACGGGACAGCCCCACAGATACGCAGTATTTT. It translates to CASSRDSPTDTQYF.

The chain carries TRBV29-1 and TRBJ2-1; TRBD1 matches 11 bases. Trimming removed 5 bases from V and 5 bases from J; junction bases left unmatched: 8. The CDR3 covers 15 residues. The germline CDR1 and CDR2 sequences are SQVTM and ANQGSEA. The DNA for the CDR3 is TGCAGCGTTTCTAGGACAGGGGGCTCTAACAATGAGCAGTTCTTC. It encodes CSVSRTGGSNNEQFF.

In this sample, this clone turned up once. DNA for the CDR3: TGTGCCAGCAGCGAGGGAGCGGGCAGGGATACGCAGTATTTT. Amino acid sequence: CASSEGAGRDTQYF. The chain recombines TRBV11-2 with TRBJ2-3; D is possibly TRBD2 (6 bases). This CDR3 has 14 amino acids. Trimming shortened V by 5 bases and J by 6 bases, and 15 bases separated the two germline ends. Germline CDR1 SGHAT, CDR2 FQNNGV.

This chain connects TRBV25-1 to TRBJ1-5; perhaps TRBD1 as D (6 bases). In germline, CDR1 is MGHDK, CDR2 SYGVNS. The CDR3 is 13 residues long. Trimming stripped 5 bases from V and 4 bases from J, with 9 bases between. The CDR3 bases are TGTGCCAGCAGTAGGGGGGGAAATCAGCCCCAGCATTTT. Protein: CASSRGGNQPQHF.

The chain uses TRBV7-3 and TRBJ2-1; D ambiguous. The CDR3 runs to 13 residues. Trimming left V 2 bases short and J 3 bases short, with 5 bases between. CDR1 is SGHTA, CDR2 FQGTGA, per germline. The CDR3 is CASSLDFYNEQFF. The CDR3 bases are TGTGCCAGCAGCTTAGACTTCTACAATGAGCAGTTCTTC.

The gene calls are TRBV7-8 and TRBJ2-7; TRBD1 matches at 9 bases. The CDR3 is 14 amino acids. The germline CDR1 and CDR2 sequences are SGHVS and FQNEAQ. J was trimmed by 3 bases and V by 3 bases; bases with no gene match: 3. CDR3 DNA sequence: TGTGCCAGCAGCTTCCTGACAGGGGGCTACGAGCAGTACTTC. It specifies CASSFLTGGYEQYF.

V and J are TRBV5-6 and TRBJ2-5; 10 bases fit TRBD2. CDR1 SGHDT and CDR2 YYEEEE come from the germline V gene. The CDR3 is 12 residues long. V trimming: 6 bases; J trimming: 5 bases; junction bases outside the gene matches: 1. CDR3 in amino acids: CASNSGRETQYF. Written as DNA, the CDR3 is TGTGCCAGCAATAGCGGGAGGGAGACCCAGTACTTC. The full variable domain, with the rest looked up from reference TRBV5-6 and TRBJ2-5, is DAGVTQSPTHLIKTRGQQVTLRCSPKSGHDTVSWYQQALGQGPQFIFQYYEEEERQRGNFPDRFSGHQFPNYSSELNVNALLLGDSALYLCASNSGRETQYFGPGTRLLVL.

The rearrangement joins TRBV9 to TRBJ2-3, with TRBD2 as a possible D gene (6 bases). The germline V gene encodes CDR1 SGDLS and CDR2 YYNGEE. V was cut by 0 bases and J by 1 base, with 12 bases left in between. CDR3 length: 16 amino acids. CDR3 DNA sequence: TGTGCCAGCAGCGTAGGGCAGGACTACCGCACAGATACGCAGTATTTT. Amino acids: CASSVGQDYRTDTQYF.

The chain combines TRBV6-2 or TRBV6-3 with TRBJ1-5; 7 bases are a match to TRBD1. This CDR3 has 18 residues. V lost 6 bases to trimming and J lost 0 bases; unmatched junction nucleotides: 14. Per the germline V gene, CDR1 is MNHEY and CDR2 is SVGEGT. This CDR3 reads CASSREAGGVNSNQPQHF. For the CDR3, the DNA is TGTGCCAGCAGCCGAGAGGCAGGGGGAGTCAATAGCAATCAGCCCCAGCATTTT.

The chain carries TRBV7-6 and TRBJ2-7; TRBD2 matches at 7 bases. Germline CDR1 and CDR2: SGHVS and FNYEAQ. This CDR3 is built from 13 residues. V shed 4 bases and J 5 bases; nucleotides not matched to a gene: 5. The CDR3 DNA sequence: TGTGCCAGCAGCTCCCGGGGAGGGCACGAGCAGTACGTC. Amino acids: CASSSRGGHEQYV.

The chain uses TRBV24-1 and TRBJ2-1, with a tentative D call TRBD1 (5 bases). This CDR3 comprises 16 residues. V lost 3 bases to trimming and J lost 0 bases, with 11 bases between them. In germline, CDR1 is KGHDR, CDR2 SFDVKD. CDR3 in amino acids: CATSDRGPISYNEQFF. CDR3 coding DNA: TGTGCCACCAGTGATAGGGGCCCGATCTCCTACAATGAGCAGTTCTTC.

The chain recombines TRBV5-4 with TRBJ2-3, with 7 bases aligning to TRBD2. CDR3 length: 14 residues. Germline V lookup: CDR1 SGHNT, CDR2 YYREEE (reference sequence). V lost 4 bases to trimming and J lost 4 bases; unmatched junction nucleotides: 6. CDR3 amino acids: CASSRGLVSDTQYF. The CDR3 DNA reads TGTGCCAGCAGCCGAGGACTAGTGTCAGATACGCAGTATTTT.

The V gene is TRBV19, the J gene TRBJ1-1, with unresolved D. The CDR3 totals 11 residues. Trimming left V 3 bases short and J 10 bases short, with 9 bases between. Germline CDR1 is LNHDA and CDR2 is SQIVND (reference sequence). The CDR3 coding sequence is TGTGCCAGTAGTATGCAAGAGGGAGCTTTCTTT. Protein: CASSMQEGAFF.

This rearrangement joins TRBV24-1 to TRBJ2-2, with 10 bases matching TRBD1. The CDR3 length is 17 residues. With 3 bases clipped from V and 7 bases from J, the junction kept 10 bases outside the gene matches. Per germline, CDR1 KGHDR and CDR2 SFDVKD. The CDR3 bases are TGTGCCACCAGTGATCCCCCCCGGACAGGGGGGATCGGGGAGCTGTTTTTT. Its protein product is CATSDPPRTGGIGELFF.